Shown below are 4 T cell receptor beta chains from a single sample sequenced in a study of cytotoxic CD8 clonotypes in ibrutinib-treated CLL. Data came from immunoSEQ multiplex PCR; TCRdb stores just in-frame clones and leaves some out. This sample carries 140,000 to 150,000 clones, about 80% of them seen once, and the ten largest clones take 4.5% to 6%. The sample was PBMCs, taken after 24 months of ibrutinib treatment. The receptors shown here come from a human donor with chronic lymphocytic leukemia.

The chain is built from TRBV7-2 and TRBJ1-3; D might be TRBD1 (5 bases). CDR3 length equals 15 residues. V was trimmed by 4 bases and J by 4 bases, leaving 14 bases between them. Per germline, CDR1 SGHTA and CDR2 FQGNSA. The CDR3 reads CASSSGRDWGNTIYF. CDR3 DNA: TGTGCCAGCAGCTCCGGACGGGACTGGGGAAACACCATATATTTT.

This chain connects TRBV5-1 to TRBJ2-5, with 8 bases aligning to TRBD1. The junction had 6 bases not matched to a gene; V was cut back by 0 bases and J by 5 bases. This CDR3 region has 15 residues. Germline V gene lookup returns CDR1 SGHRS and CDR2 YFSETQ. The CDR3 DNA reads as TGCGCCAGCAGCTTGGGGCAGGGGGCTGGGGAGACCCAGTACTTC. This translates into CASSLGQGAGETQYF.

The chain links TRBV7-9 to TRBJ2-7; 10 nucleotides agree with TRBD2. There are 16 residues in the CDR3. Trimming cost V 1 base and J 4 bases; bases outside gene matches: 7. CDR1 and CDR2 (germline): SEHNR, FQNEAQ (reference sequence). The CDR3, as DNA: TGTGCCAGCAGCTTAGGGCTAGCGGGAGCGGGATACGAGCAGTACTTC. Translating gives CASSLGLAGAGYEQYF.

The chain joins TRBV11-2 to TRBJ2-6; the D call may be TRBD1 or TRBD2 (5 bases each). This CDR3 region has 14 residues. Germline V CDR1 and CDR2: SGHAT, FQNNGV. V was shortened by 4 bases and J by 2 bases, with 6 bases between the two germline ends. In DNA form, the CDR3 reads TGTGCCAGCAGCTCGGGGCCTGGGGCCAACGTCCTGACTTTC. Protein: CASSSGPGANVLTF.